This T cell receptor (beta chain) was sequenced for a study of vaccination effects on CD4 cells after COVID-19 (dated by TCRdb to the early 2020s). Looking at the study overall: To identify antigen-specific CD4+ T cell clonotypes by their expansion, the ViraFEST assay first stimulated PBMC with viral peptide pools and then applied TCR sequencing. Post-vaccine samples across the study were collected a median of 72 days after the second dose, with a range of 14 to 241. Approximately 2 million PBMC per well were cultured with about 9.6 ug/ml peptides in IMDM containing 5% human AB serum, 10 IU/ml IL-2 and gentamicin. SARS-CoV-2 spike-specific CD4+ TCR repertoires from before and after mRNA vaccination were compared in COVID-19 convalescent patients and in infection-naive vaccine recipients. The full study included 10 COVID-19 convalescent patients and several SARS-CoV-2-naive healthy vaccine recipients. The Oncomine TCR Beta short-read assay on an Illumina iSeq 100 was used to sequence cultures from other donors in the study. The research as a whole found: Among healthy vaccine recipients, nearly all vaccine-induced clones were SARS-CoV-2 mono-reactive, and just 1 of 255 was cross-reactive with common cold coronaviruses. Both infection-induced and vaccine-induced clones contracted markedly at late post-vaccination timepoints, which is consistent with waning T cell responses. The study was limited by a small number of convalescent patients, and early post-infection timepoints were lacking.

Trimming takes 5 bases off V and 1 base off J; junction bases not matched to a gene: 13. The germline V gene gives CDR1 as SGHAT and CDR2 as FQNNGV. Measured from the cysteine to the phenylalanine, the CDR3 is 19 residues long. Just CDR3 DNA is preserved here, 57 bases in frame from base 1. Concerning this clone itself: The antigen it binds to is not known. Base qualities are not recorded, but no much larger clone differs from it by a single base.

After more than nine days of culture, CD4+ T cells were isolated with the EasySep CD4+ T cell isolation kit. Participants received two doses of either the BNT162b2 or the mRNA-1273 mRNA SARS-CoV-2 vaccine. Healthy vaccine recipients had no prior SARS-CoV-2 infection, confirmed by negative nucleocapsid antibodies before and after vaccination. On days 3 and 7, half of the culture medium was replaced with fresh IL-2-containing medium. Unless otherwise noted, each peptide stimulation condition was cultured in triplicate wells. Using Ficoll-Paque Plus gradient centrifugation, PBMC were separated from whole blood and then either used fresh or cryopreserved at -140C. Genomic DNA was extracted from cultured CD4+ T cells with the QIAamp micro DNA kit. The library came from the immunoSEQ multiplex PCR assay. DNA from the cultured, isolated CD4+ T cells was subjected to TCR beta CDR3 sequencing. The paper's processing steps were these. The analysis removed non-productive TCR sequences, trimmed reads to the CDR3 region, and retained only CDR3s that were 7 or more amino acids long. The MANAFEST web app was used to identify antigen-specific clonotypes by comparing expansion in peptide wells with expansion in reference cultures. To count as positive, a clone had to show expansion at FDR<0.05 compared with the reference and with all other wells, an odds ratio above 5, and a frequency above 0.1% in two replicate wells. A clonotype was defined as cross-reactive if the clonotype was significantly expanded both in SARS-CoV-2 spike wells and in at least one common cold coronavirus spike condition. CDR3 similarity was assessed by Levenshtein distance using the stringdist R package, and unrooted trees were constructed with ape in R 3.6.1. This immuneACCESS table, as held by TCRdb, lists in-frame sequences with V and J called but not all clones. Of the missing ones, under half trace to an unresolved V gene in checked studies; the others have no known cause. The V and J calls and clone size are taken from that table; D and trimming were inferred from the DNA. This sample is represented by 72,000 or so clones; around 74% of them were singletons. The ten largest clones represent around 2.4% of the sample.

The input for sequencing was CD4+ T cells from PBMCs cultured without peptide, taken after COVID-19 vaccination. This receptor chain uses TRBV11-2 and TRBJ2-5; the central 13 bases match TRBD2. The TCR sequence derives from a human donor who received a COVID-19 vaccine. The CDR3 has the sequence CASSPNTSGGANRQETQYF. The nucleotide sequence is given as TGTGCCAGCAGCCCCAACACTAGCGGGGGGGCCAATCGCCAAGAGACCCAGTACTTC.